This T cell receptor (beta chain) derives from a study of T-cell memory formation after mild COVID-19. Overall study: Most TCR clusters belonged to a single donor.

Germline V gene data show CDR1 as SGHVS and CDR2 as FNYEAQ. This CDR3 is 16 amino acids long. The V gene lost 5 bases and the J gene lost 0 bases, with 13 bases spanning the gap. Notes on the study in general: Researchers report contracting CD4+ clones mostly in CM and EM, with CD8+ clones in EMRA.

TCRdb reprocessed the 5' RACE reads with MiXCR, giving one entry per CDR3 protein. The table lists almost 35,000 distinct CDR3 sequences, around 7.7% of them singletons. This clonotype was observed many times. Antigen specificity is unknown. This chain links TRBV7-6 with TRBJ2-2, with D hard to call. The origin of this receptor is a man younger than 35 who had mild COVID-19 (a few samples of this study predate the infection). Cell type and time point are not known. The sample was PBMCs or a T cell subset sorted from them (not recorded which). The CDR3 protein is CASSRSRQANTGELFF. CDR3 sequence (DNA): TGTGCCAGCAGCCGCTCCCGGCAGGCGAACACCGGGGAGCTGTTTTTT.